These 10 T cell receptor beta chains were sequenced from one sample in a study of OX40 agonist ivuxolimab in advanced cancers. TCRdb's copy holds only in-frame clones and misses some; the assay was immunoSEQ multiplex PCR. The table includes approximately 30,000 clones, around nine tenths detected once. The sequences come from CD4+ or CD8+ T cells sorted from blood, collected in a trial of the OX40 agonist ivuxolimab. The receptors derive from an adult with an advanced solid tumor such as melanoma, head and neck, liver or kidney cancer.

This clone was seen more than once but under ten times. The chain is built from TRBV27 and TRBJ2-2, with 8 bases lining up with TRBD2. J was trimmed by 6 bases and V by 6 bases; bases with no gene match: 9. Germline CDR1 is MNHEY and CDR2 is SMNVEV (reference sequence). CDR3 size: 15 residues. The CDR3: CASRSGAGESGELFF. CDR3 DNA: TGTGCCAGCAGATCGGGAGCGGGAGAGTCCGGGGAGCTGTTTTTT.

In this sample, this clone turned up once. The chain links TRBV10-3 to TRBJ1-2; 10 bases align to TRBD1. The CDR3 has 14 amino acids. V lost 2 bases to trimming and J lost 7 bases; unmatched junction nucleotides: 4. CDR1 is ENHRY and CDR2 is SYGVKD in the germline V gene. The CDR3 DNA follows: TGTGCCATCAGTGAGGGGGACAGGGGTTCTGGCTACACCTTC. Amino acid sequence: CAISEGDRGSGYTF.

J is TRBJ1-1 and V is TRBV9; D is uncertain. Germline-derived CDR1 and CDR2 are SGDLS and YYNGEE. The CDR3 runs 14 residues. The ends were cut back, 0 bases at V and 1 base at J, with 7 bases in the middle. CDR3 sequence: CASSVVGTNTEAFF. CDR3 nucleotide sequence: TGTGCCAGCAGCGTAGTCGGTACGAACACTGAAGCTTTCTTT.

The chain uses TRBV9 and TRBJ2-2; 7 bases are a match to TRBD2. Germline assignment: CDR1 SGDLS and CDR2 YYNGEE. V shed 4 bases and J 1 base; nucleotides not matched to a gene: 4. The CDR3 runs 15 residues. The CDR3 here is CASSPSGVNTGELFF. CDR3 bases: TGTGCCAGCAGCCCTAGCGGAGTGAACACCGGGGAGCTGTTTTTT.

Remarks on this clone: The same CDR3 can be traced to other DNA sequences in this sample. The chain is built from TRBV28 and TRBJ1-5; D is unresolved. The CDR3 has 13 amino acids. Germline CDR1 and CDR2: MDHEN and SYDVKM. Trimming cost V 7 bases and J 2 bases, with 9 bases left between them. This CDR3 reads CASTSRGNQPQHF. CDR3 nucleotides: TGTGCCAGCACTTCTCGGGGCAATCAGCCCCAGCATTTT.

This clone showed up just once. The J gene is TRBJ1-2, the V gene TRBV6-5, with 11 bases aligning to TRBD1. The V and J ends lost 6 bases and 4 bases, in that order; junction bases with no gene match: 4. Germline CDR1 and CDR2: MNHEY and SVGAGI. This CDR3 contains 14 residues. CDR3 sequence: CASRFGTGGYGYTF. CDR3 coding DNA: TGTGCCAGCAGATTCGGGACAGGGGGCTATGGCTACACCTTC.

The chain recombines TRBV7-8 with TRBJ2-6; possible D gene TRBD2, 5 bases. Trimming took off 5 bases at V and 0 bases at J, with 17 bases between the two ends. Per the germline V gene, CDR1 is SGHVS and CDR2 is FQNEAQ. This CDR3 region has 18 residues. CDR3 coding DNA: TGTGCCAGCAGCCGACTACAGACCGAACACTCTGGGGCCAACGTCCTGACTTTC. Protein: CASSRLQTEHSGANVLTF.

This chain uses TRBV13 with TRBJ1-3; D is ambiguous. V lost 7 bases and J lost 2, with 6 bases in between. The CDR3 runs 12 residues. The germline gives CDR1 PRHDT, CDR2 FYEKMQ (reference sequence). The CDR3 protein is CASNQAGNTIYF. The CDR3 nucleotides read TGTGCCAGCAACCAGGCTGGAAACACCATATATTTT.

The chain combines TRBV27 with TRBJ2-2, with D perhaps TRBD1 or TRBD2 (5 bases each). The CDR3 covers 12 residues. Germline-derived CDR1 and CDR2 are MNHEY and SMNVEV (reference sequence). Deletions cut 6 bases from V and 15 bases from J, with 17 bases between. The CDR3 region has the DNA TGTGCCAGCAGGGACCGGGACCTGGGGTTGTTTTTT. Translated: CASRDRDLGLFF.

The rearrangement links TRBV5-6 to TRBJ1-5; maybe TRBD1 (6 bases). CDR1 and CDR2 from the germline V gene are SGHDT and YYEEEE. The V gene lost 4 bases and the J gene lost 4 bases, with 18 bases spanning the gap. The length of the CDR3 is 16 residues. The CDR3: CASSPRDTKLNQPQHF. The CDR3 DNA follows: TGTGCCAGCAGCCCGAGGGACACAAAGTTAAATCAGCCCCAGCATTTT.